One sample yielded the 13 T cell receptor beta chains listed below, sequenced in a study of T cells in women clearing cervical HPV infection. The protocol was immunoSEQ multiplex PCR, while the TCRdb copy is restricted to in-frame clones and leaves out a portion. The table lists tens of thousands of clones. What was sequenced was blood buffy coat. The origin of the receptors is a woman aged 18-70 years with a cervical HPV16 infection that either progressed to CIN3+ or cleared (not recorded which).

Concerning this clone: The read is 3 residues too short to cover the CDR3 end, so that end is filled in from the germline J gene. The genes are TRBV30 and TRBJ1-1; 11 bases are a match to TRBD1. Germline V gene lookup returns CDR1 GTSNPN and CDR2 SVGIG (reference sequence). Trimming removed 3 bases from V and 2 bases from J; junction bases left unmatched: 11. The CDR3 sequence is 17 residues long. Partial CDR3 DNA: TGTGCCTGGAGCGCTGGAAGGACAGGGGGCTACAACACTGAA. Translated, it gives CAWSAGRTGGYNTE. The entire CDR3 sequence reads CAWSAGRTGGYNTEAFF.

Turning to this clone: The read ends 3 residues early relative to the CDR3; the germline J gene fills the gap. The V call is TRBV27, the J call TRBJ1-5; D gene ambiguous. V lost 4 bases and J lost 2, with 6 bases in between. The CDR3 extends over 13 amino acids. CDR1 MNHEY and CDR2 SMNVEV come from the germline V gene (reference sequence). The CDR3 DNA, read in part, is TGTGCCAGCAGTTGGAGGGGCAATCAGCCC. The encoded protein is CASSWRGNQP. The whole CDR3 region reads CASSWRGNQPQHF.

With respect to this clone: The CDR3 extends 3 residues past the end of the read, so its final part is completed from the germline J gene. The chain couples TRBV4-1 to TRBJ1-1; no clear D gene. The germline V gene encodes CDR1 MGHRA and CDR2 YSYEKL. This CDR3 spans 12 amino acids. The sequenced part of the CDR3 DNA is TGCGCCAGCAGCCAGAGTCTGAGGGAA. Translation gives CASSQSLRE. The whole CDR3 region reads CASSQSLREAFF.

Details on this clone: The read stops 3 residues short of the end of the CDR3; the missing end is completed from the germline J gene. J is TRBJ2-2 and V is TRBV5-1; 7 nucleotides agree with TRBD2. Germline V gives CDR1 SGHRS, CDR2 YFSETQ. V was clipped by 7 bases and J by 7 bases; unmatched bases: 7. The CDR3 has 13 amino acids. CDR3 protein: CASGLGAVGELFF. The CDR3 DNA, read in part, is TGCGCCAGCGGACTAGGGGCTGTCGGGGAG.

As concerns this clone: The read is 3 residues too short to cover the CDR3 end, so that end is filled in from the germline J gene. This sequence joins TRBV5-1 and TRBJ2-3, with TRBD2 matching over 10 bases. CDR3 length equals 19 residues. CDR1 SGHRS and CDR2 YFSETQ come from the germline V gene. V dropped 4 bases and J dropped 2; count of bases not matched to a gene: 16. The CDR3 DNA, read in part, is TGCGCCAGCAGCCGAATTCCCCCTAGCGGGGGACCCTACACAGATACG. It translates to CASSRIPPSGGPYTDT. The CDR3 as a whole reads CASSRIPPSGGPYTDTQYF.

CDR3: CASSASGGANYEQYF. The CDR3 DNA, read in part, is TGTGCCAGCAGTGCCAGCGGGGGGGCCAACTACGAG. This chain connects TRBV6-1 to TRBJ2-7; TRBD2 agrees at 10 bases. Coverage ceases 3 residues before the CDR3 finishes, and the germline J gene fills in the end. V lost 4 bases to trimming and J lost 3 bases; unmatched junction nucleotides: 6. Germline V lookup: CDR1 MNHNS, CDR2 SASEGT. There are 15 residues in the CDR3.

Concerning this clone: Coverage ceases 3 residues before the CDR3 finishes, and the germline J gene fills in the end. The gene calls are TRBV12-3 or TRBV12-4 and TRBJ1-2, with D perhaps TRBD1 (6 bases). V lost 5 bases and J 0 bases, leaving 10 bases between the germline ends. The CDR3 spans 14 residues. The CDR3 protein is CASSQQGPNYGYTF. CDR3 bases read: TGTGCCAGCAGTCAGCAGGGGCCTAACTATGGC.

Details on this clone: Sequencing ends 3 residues short of the CDR3 end; the germline J gene provides the rest. The V call is TRBV20-1, the J call TRBJ2-4; TRBD2 matches 7 bases. V dropped 8 bases and J dropped 5; count of bases not matched to a gene: 15. CDR1 is DFQATT, CDR2 SNEGSKA, per germline (reference sequence). The CDR3 totals 15 residues. The covered CDR3 bases are TGCAGTCCGCTCTTCGGTCGGGGGGTGGAAAACATT. Amino acid sequence: CSPLFGRGVENI. The CDR3 as a whole reads CSPLFGRGVENIQYF.

As concerns this clone: The read is 3 residues too short to cover the CDR3 end, so that end is filled in from the germline J gene. The J gene is TRBJ2-7, the V gene TRBV15; D is possibly TRBD2 (6 bases). The germline CDR1 and CDR2 sequences are LNHNV and YYDKDF (reference sequence). V lost 3 bases, J lost 5 bases, and 20 bases lay in between. The CDR3 consists of 16 residues. The CDR3 sequence: CATSRRGGIRAHEQYF. The CDR3 bases that were read are TGTGCCACCAGCAGGAGGGGAGGAATACGGGCCCACGAG.

With regard to this clone: The sequence runs out 3 residues before the end of the CDR3; the remainder is reconstructed from the germline J gene. The chain combines TRBV19 with TRBJ2-2, with 7 bases aligning to TRBD1. Germline V lookup: CDR1 LNHDA, CDR2 SQIVND (reference sequence). J was trimmed by 3 bases and V by 3 bases; bases with no gene match: 10. The CDR3 runs to 17 residues. CDR3 protein: CASSIALVTGYTGELFF. The DNA read from the CDR3 is TGTGCCAGTAGTATTGCTTTAGTGACAGGGTACACCGGGGAG.

About this clone: Sequencing ends 3 residues short of the CDR3 end; the germline J gene provides the rest. The chain combines TRBV12-3 or TRBV12-4 with TRBJ2-3; the D gene could be TRBD1 or TRBD2 (5 bases each). The CDR3 covers 14 residues. CDR3 in amino acids: CASSRGADTVAQYF. Incomplete CDR3 DNA: TGTGCCAGCAGTCGAGGGGCAGATACTGTTGCG.

On this clone: The read falls 3 residues short of the CDR3 end, and the missing part is taken from the germline J gene. This chain uses TRBV20-1 with TRBJ2-5; 9 bases are a match to TRBD2. With V trimmed by 6 bases and J by 2 bases, 13 bases remained unmatched. Germline values: CDR1 DFQATT, CDR2 SNEGSKA (reference sequence). There are 16 residues in the CDR3. The CDR3 DNA, read in part, is TGCAGTGCCCCCCGGGTAGCGGGGGACACTCAAGAGACC. Its translation is CSAPRVAGDTQET. The CDR3 in its entirety is CSAPRVAGDTQETQYF.

Notes on this clone: The missing CDR3 end, 3 residues past where the read stops, is filled in from the germline J gene. The chain couples TRBV20-1 to TRBJ2-5; 9 bases map to TRBD2. The trim removed 5 bases at V and 5 bases at J, leaving 6 bases unmatched. The CDR3 has 13 amino acids. The V gene's germline CDR1 is DFQATT and CDR2 SNEGSKA (reference sequence). This chain's CDR3 is CSAGHSGGETQYF. The CDR3 bases that were read are TGCAGTGCTGGACATAGCGGGGGCGAGACC.